Listed below are T cell receptor beta chains from one sample, sequenced in a study of T cell responses to AZD1222 COVID-19 vaccine. This table comes from immunoSEQ multiplex PCR, and its TCRdb copy is limited to in-frame clones, with some not included. The table lists about 93,000 clones, roughly 85% of them singletons, with 5.5% to 7% in the top ten. Source: peripheral blood, taken on day 0 of AZD1222 vaccination. These receptors were obtained from an adult in good health. CDR3s include the opening cysteine and the closing phenylalanine or tryptophan. A D gene is named only where the DNA matches it firmly. Part of the rows lack a size; the others show once, few, many or a class for expanded clones.

TRBJ2-5 once TRBV11-2 - CASSPGTGKETQYF TGTGCCAGCAGCCCAGGGACCGGAAAAGAGACCCAGTACTTC
TRBJ1-5 - TRBV24-1 - CATSDSRDTYQPQHF TGTGCCACCAGTGATTCCCGGGACACCTATCAGCCCCAGCATTTT
TRBJ1-1 - TRBV2 - CASRVDLGGAFF TGTGCCAGCAGAGTGGACTTGGGTGGGGCTTTCTTT
TRBJ2-2 - TRBV4-2 - CASTTAGTTNTGELFF TGTGCCAGCACCACGGCAGGGACCACTAACACCGGGGAGCTGTTTTTT
TRBJ1-2 - TRBV6-5 - CASSNVVASDGYTF TGTGCCAGCAGTAACGTTGTTGCCTCGGATGGCTACACCTTC
TRBJ2-5 many TRBV3-1/TRBV3-2 - CASNLQGTQYF TGTGCCAGCAACCTGCAAGGCACCCAGTACTTC
TRBJ2-5 - TRBV14 - CASSQSWGETQYF TGTGCCAGCAGCCAGTCCTGGGGAGAGACCCAGTACTTC
TRBJ1-1 - TRBV29-1 TRBD1 CSVTLPGQMNTEAFF TGCAGCGTTACCCTACCGGGACAGATGAACACTGAAGCTTTCTTT
TRBJ2-7 - TRBV5-1 TRBD1 CASSVGQGDEQYF TGCGCCAGCAGCGTCGGTCAGGGGGACGAGCAGTACTTC
TRBJ2-6 - TRBV19 - CASSTSGANVLTF TGTGCCAGTAGTACCTCTGGGGCCAACGTCCTGACTTTC
TRBJ2-1 - TRBV6-5 - CASRQRNEQFF TGTGCCAGCCGCCAGCGCAATGAGCAGTTCTTC
TRBJ2-7 - TRBV7-2 - CASSWTAYEQYF TGTGCCAGCAGCTGGACTGCCTACGAGCAGTACTTC
TRBJ1-2 once TRBV2 - CASSVGGDNYGYTF TGTGCCAGCAGTGTGGGGGGCGATAACTATGGCTACACCTTC
TRBJ2-1 - TRBV24-1 - CATSEQGHEQFF TGTGCCACCAGTGAACAGGGCCATGAGCAGTTCTTC
TRBJ2-5 once TRBV2 TRBD2 CASSGLLAAGGETQYF TGTGCCAGCAGTGGGCTTCTAGCGGCCGGTGGGGAGACCCAGTACTTC
TRBJ1-1 once TRBV27 - CASSLFRGPNTEAFF TGTGCCAGCAGTTTATTTCGGGGGCCGAACACTGAAGCTTTCTTT
TRBJ2-7 - TRBV25-1 - CASSEYHGTQLYEQYF TGTGCCAGCAGTGAATATCACGGGACACAACTTTACGAGCAGTACTTC
TRBJ1-5 - TRBV25-1 - CASARMLLINQPQHF TGTGCCAGCGCCCGAATGTTACTGATCAATCAGCCCCAGCATTTT
TRBJ1-6 few TRBV5-6 TRBD1 CASSLGGQGAQNSPLHF TGTGCCAGCAGCTTAGGAGGACAGGGGGCCCAAAATTCACCCCTCCACTTT
TRBJ2-7 - TRBV4-1 - CASSQALGTYEQYF TGCGCCAGCAGCCAAGCGCTGGGGACCTACGAGCAGTACTTC
TRBJ2-7 few TRBV19 TRBD2 CASSPGGAVYEQYF TGTGCCAGTAGCCCGGGGGGGGCGGTCTACGAGCAGTACTTC
TRBJ2-1 - TRBV15 TRBD2 CATSTSGGLYNEQFF TGTGCCACCAGCACTAGCGGGGGCCTCTACAATGAGCAGTTCTTC
TRBJ1-2 - TRBV6-6 - CASSYSGRGVDYGYTF TGTGCCAGCAGTTACTCAGGCCGGGGAGTGGACTATGGCTACACCTTC
TRBJ1-1 - TRBV19 - CASRSRAGENTEAFF TGTGCCAGTAGGAGCAGGGCAGGCGAGAACACTGAAGCTTTCTTT
TRBJ1-2 - TRBV14 TRBD1 CASSQDTGVGYTF TGTGCCAGCAGCCAAGATACAGGGGTGGGCTACACCTTC
TRBJ1-6 - TRBV5-1 - CASSLTGPKGALHF TGCGCCAGCAGCTTGACAGGGCCCAAGGGAGCCCTCCACTTT
TRBJ2-2 - TRBV6-5 - CASSYWGANTGELFF TGTGCCAGCAGTTACTGGGGAGCGAACACCGGGGAGCTGTTTTTT
TRBJ2-5 - TRBV27 - CASGRGRETQYF TGTGCCAGCGGCCGGGGGCGGGAGACCCAGTACTTC
TRBJ1-2 - TRBV4-3 TRBD1 CASSSTKTGFFGYTF TGCGCCAGCAGCTCTACTAAGACAGGGTTTTTTGGCTACACCTTC
TRBJ2-5 - TRBV7-2 TRBD2 CASSPGTSGTETQYF TGTGCCAGCAGCCCCGGGACTAGCGGGACGGAGACCCAGTACTTC
TRBJ1-2 - TRBV2 - CASNLQGRSPYGYTF TGTGCCAGCAACCTCCAGGGCCGGAGCCCCTATGGCTACACCTTC
TRBJ1-6 once TRBV7-9 - CASSLGPSSYNSPLHF TGTGCCAGCAGCTTGGGACCTAGCTCCTATAATTCACCCCTCCACTTT
TRBJ2-1 - TRBV4-2 - CASSQEDEQFF TGTGCCAGCAGCCAAGAAGATGAGCAGTTCTTC
TRBJ2-4 - TRBV7-2 - CASSWGGSAKNIQYF TGTGCCAGCAGCTGGGGTGGGTCGGCCAAAAACATTCAGTACTTC
TRBJ2-7 - TRBV4-1 TRBD2 CASSQVAGDYEQYF TGCGCCAGCAGCCAAGTAGCGGGGGATTACGAGCAGTACTTC